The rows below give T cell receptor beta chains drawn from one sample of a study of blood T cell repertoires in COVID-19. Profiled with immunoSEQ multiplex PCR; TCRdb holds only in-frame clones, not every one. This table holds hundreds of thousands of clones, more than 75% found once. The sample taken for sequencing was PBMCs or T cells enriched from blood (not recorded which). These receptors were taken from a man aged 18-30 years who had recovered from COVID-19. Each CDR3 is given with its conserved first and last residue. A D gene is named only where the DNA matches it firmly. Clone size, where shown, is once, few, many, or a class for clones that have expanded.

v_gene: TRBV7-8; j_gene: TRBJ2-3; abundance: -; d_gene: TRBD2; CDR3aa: CASSLAGGGNTDTQYF; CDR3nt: TGTGCCAGCAGCTTAGCTGGCGGGGGAAACACAGATACGCAGTATTTT
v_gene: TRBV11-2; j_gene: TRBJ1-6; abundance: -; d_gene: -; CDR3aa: CASSFQVPSSYNSPLHF; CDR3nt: TGTGCCAGCAGCTTTCAGGTTCCAAGCTCCTATAATTCACCCCTCCACTTT
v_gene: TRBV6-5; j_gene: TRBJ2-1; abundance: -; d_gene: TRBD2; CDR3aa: CASSYPTSGTYNEQFF; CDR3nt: TGTGCCAGCAGTTACCCGACTAGCGGGACCTACAATGAGCAGTTCTTC
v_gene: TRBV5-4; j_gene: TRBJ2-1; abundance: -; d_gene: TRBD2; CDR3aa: CASSLPTSGRKYEQFF; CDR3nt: TGTGCCAGCAGCTTGCCCACTAGCGGGAGAAAGTATGAGCAGTTCTTC
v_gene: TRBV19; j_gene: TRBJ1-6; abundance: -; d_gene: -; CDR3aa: CASSRDVPISNNSPLHF; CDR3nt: TGTGCCAGTAGTAGAGACGTCCCGATTAGTAACAATTCACCCCTCCACTTT
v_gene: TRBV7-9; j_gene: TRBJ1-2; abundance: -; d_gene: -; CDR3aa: CASSEDSRSYTF; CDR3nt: TGTGCCAGCAGCGAGGACAGTCGAAGCTACACCTTC
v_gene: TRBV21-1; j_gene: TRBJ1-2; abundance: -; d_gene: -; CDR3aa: CASSKGTPPVLRGYTF; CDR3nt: TGTGCCAGCAGCAAGGGGACACCTCCGGTCCTGCGGGGCTACACCTTC
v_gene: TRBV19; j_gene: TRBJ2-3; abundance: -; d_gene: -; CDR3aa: CASSIVGRGRTDTQYF; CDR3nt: TGTGCCAGTAGTATAGTTGGGCGGGGGCGCACAGATACGCAGTATTTT
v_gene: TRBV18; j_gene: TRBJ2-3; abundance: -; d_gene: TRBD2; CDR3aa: CASSPLLAGGPPDTQYF; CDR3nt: TGTGCCAGCTCACCACTCTTAGCGGGAGGGCCGCCAGATACGCAGTATTTT
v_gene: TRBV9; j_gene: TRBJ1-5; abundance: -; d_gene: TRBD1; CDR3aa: CASSVGTDGNQPQHF; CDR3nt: TGTGCCAGCAGCGTGGGGACAGATGGCAATCAGCCCCAGCATTTT
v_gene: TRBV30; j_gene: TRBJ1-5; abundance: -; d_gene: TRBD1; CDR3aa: CAWSVQGGRNQPQHF; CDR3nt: TGTGCCTGGAGTGTACAGGGGGGGCGCAATCAGCCCCAGCATTTT
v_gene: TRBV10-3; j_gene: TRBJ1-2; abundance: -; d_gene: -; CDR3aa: CAISDPGLNYGYTF; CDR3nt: TGTGCCATCAGTGACCCCGGGTTGAACTATGGCTACACCTTC
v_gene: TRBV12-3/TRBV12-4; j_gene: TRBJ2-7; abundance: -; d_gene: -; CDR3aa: CASSLWEVSEQYF; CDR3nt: TGTGCCAGCAGCCTATGGGAGGTATCCGAGCAGTACTTC
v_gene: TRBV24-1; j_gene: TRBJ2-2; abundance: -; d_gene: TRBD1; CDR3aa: CAPKFRDRANTGELFF; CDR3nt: TGTGCCCCTAAATTCCGGGACAGGGCTAACACCGGGGAGCTGTTTTTT
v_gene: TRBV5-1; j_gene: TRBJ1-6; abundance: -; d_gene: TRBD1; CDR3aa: CASRDRDNSPLHF; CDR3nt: TGCGCCAGCCGGGACAGGGATAATTCACCCCTCCACTTT
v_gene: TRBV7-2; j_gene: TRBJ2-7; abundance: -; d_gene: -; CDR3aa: CASSHRQSYEQYF; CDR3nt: TGTGCCAGCAGCCACAGACAGTCCTACGAGCAGTACTTC
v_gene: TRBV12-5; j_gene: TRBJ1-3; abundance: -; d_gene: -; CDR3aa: CASGLREAGNTIYF; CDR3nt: TGTGCTAGTGGTTTGCGGGAGGCTGGAAACACCATATATTTT
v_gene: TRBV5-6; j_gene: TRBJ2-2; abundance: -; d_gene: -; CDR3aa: CASSSLGTGELFF; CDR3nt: TGTGCCAGCAGCTCCCTCGGGACCGGGGAGCTGTTTTTT
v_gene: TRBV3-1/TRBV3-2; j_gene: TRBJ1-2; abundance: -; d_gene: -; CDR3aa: CASSQDVEANYGYTF; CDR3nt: TGTGCCAGCAGCCAAGACGTGGAAGCGAACTATGGCTACACCTTC
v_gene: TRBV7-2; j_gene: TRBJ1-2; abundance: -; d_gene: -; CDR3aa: CASSWGEGGYGYTF; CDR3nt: TGTGCCAGCAGCTGGGGGGAGGGCGGCTATGGCTACACCTTC
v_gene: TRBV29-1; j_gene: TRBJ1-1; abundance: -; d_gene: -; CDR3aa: CSVQLTVTEAFF; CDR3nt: TGCAGCGTGCAGCTGACAGTCACTGAAGCTTTCTTT
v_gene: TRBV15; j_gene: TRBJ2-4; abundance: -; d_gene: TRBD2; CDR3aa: CATSPRLAGPGNIQYF; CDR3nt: TGTGCCACCAGCCCTAGACTAGCGGGACCTGGGAACATTCAGTACTTC
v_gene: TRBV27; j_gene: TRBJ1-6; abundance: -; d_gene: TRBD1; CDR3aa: CASRPDRAYNSPLHF; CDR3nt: TGTGCCAGCAGGCCCGACAGGGCCTATAATTCACCCCTCCACTTT
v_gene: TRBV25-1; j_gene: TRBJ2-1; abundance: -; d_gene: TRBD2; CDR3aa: CASSATSGRYNEQFF; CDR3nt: TGTGCCAGCAGTGCCACTAGCGGGAGATACAATGAGCAGTTCTTC
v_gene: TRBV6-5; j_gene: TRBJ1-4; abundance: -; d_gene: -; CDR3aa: CASSPTGSTNEKLFF; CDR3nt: TGTGCCAGCAGCCCCACAGGGTCCACTAATGAAAAACTGTTTTTT
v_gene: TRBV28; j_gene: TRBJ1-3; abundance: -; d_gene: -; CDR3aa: CASSPQGLAGNTIYF; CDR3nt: TGTGCCAGCAGCCCCCAGGGGTTGGCTGGAAACACCATATATTTT
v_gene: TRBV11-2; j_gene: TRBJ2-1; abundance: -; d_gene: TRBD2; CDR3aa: CASSLDPASGKFF; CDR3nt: TGTGCCAGCAGCTTAGATCCGGCTAGCGGGAAGTTCTTC
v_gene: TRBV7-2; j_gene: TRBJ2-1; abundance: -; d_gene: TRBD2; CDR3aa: CASSLDSGRGHNEQFF; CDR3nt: TGTGCCAGCAGCTTAGATAGCGGGAGGGGACACAATGAGCAGTTCTTC
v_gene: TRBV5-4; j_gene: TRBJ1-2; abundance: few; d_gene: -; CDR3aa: CASSFFRAYYGYTF; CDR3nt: TGTGCCAGCAGCTTTTTCAGGGCCTACTATGGCTACACCTTC
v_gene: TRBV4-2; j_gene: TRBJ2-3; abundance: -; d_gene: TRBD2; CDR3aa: CASSQGSGEGRSDTQYF; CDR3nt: TGTGCCAGCAGCCAAGGTTCGGGGGAGGGTCGGTCGGATACGCAGTATTTT
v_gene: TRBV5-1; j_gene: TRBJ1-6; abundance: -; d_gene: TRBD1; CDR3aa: CASSPDREDSPLHF; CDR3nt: TGCGCCAGCAGCCCCGACAGGGAGGATTCACCCCTCCACTTT
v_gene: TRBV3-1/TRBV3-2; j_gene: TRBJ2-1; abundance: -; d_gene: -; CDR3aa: CASSQFSREQFF; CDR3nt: TGTGCCAGCAGCCAATTCTCGCGGGAGCAGTTCTTC
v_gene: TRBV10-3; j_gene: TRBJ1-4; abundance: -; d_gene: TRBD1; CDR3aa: CAISTGTGYEKLFF; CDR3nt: TGTGCCATCAGCACCGGGACAGGATATGAAAAACTGTTTTTT
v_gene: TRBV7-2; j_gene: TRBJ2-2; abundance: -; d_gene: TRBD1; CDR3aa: CASSSVTGGAGELFF; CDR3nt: TGTGCCAGCAGCTCGGTCACAGGGGGAGCCGGGGAGCTGTTTTTT
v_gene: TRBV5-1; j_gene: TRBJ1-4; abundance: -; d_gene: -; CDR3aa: CASSHRDSNEKLFF; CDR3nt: TGCGCCAGCAGCCACCGGGATTCAAATGAAAAACTGTTTTTT
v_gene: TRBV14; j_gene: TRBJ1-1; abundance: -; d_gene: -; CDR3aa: CASSHRTANTEAFF; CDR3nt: TGTGCCAGCAGCCACAGGACAGCGAACACTGAAGCTTTCTTT
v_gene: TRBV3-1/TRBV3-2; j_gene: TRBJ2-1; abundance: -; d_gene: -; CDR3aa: CASSPFLPGGGDEQFF; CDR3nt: TGTGCCAGCAGCCCCTTCTTACCGGGAGGGGGCGATGAGCAGTTCTTC
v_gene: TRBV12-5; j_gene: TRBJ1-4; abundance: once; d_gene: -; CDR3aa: CASGQGQGNEKLFF; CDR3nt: TGTGCTAGTGGTCAGGGGCAGGGTAATGAAAAACTGTTTTTT
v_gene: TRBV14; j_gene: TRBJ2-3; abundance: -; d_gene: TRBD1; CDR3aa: CASSHRQGPTGTDTQYF; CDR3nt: TGTGCCAGCAGCCACCGACAGGGCCCCACTGGCACAGATACGCAGTATTTT
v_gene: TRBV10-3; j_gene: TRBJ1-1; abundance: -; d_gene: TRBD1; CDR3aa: CAIMGTANTEAFF; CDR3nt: TGTGCCATCATGGGGACAGCGAACACTGAAGCTTTCTTT
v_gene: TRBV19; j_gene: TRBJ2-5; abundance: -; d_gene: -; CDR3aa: CASRVTTGDQETQYF; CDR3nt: TGTGCCAGTAGGGTTACGACAGGTGACCAAGAGACCCAGTACTTC
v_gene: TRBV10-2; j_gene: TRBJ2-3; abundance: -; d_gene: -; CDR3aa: CASNPRIASTDTQYF; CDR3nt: TGCGCCAGCAACCCTAGGATAGCGAGCACAGATACGCAGTATTTT
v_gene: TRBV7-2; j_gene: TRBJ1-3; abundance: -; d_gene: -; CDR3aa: CASSWGGSGNTIYF; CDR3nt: TGTGCCAGCAGCTGGGGGGGCTCTGGAAACACCATATATTTT
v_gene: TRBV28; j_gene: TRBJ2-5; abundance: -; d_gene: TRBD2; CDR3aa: CASISGGVGSETQYF; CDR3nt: TGTGCCAGCATCTCGGGGGGGGTAGGTTCAGAGACCCAGTACTTC
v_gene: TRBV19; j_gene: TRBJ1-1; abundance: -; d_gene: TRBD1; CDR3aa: CASTLFAGTGGAVTEAFF; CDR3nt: TGTGCCAGTACCCTCTTCGCCGGGACAGGGGGCGCGGTAACTGAAGCTTTCTTT
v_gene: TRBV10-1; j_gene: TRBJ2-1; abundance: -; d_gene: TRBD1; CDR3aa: CASSRQGRSYNEQFF; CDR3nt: TGCGCCAGCAGTAGACAGGGGAGATCCTACAATGAGCAGTTCTTC
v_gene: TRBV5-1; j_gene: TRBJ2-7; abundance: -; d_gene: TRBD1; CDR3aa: CASSYNTGGGEQYF; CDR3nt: TGCGCCAGCAGCTACAACACAGGGGGCGGCGAGCAGTACTTC